Following are 16 T cell receptor beta chains from one sample sequenced in a study of T cell repertoires in cytomegalovirus infection. One entry per CDR3 protein results from TCRdb running MiXCR on the reads. The sample lists 200,000 to 300,000 distinct CDR3 sequences, roughly 9% occurring once. The sample consisted of PBMCs. The receptor source for this set is a human donor in good health (CMV status not recorded). Some clones in this sample may be carry-over from other donors' samples.

V and J are TRBV28 and TRBJ2-5; 11 bases are shared with TRBD2. This CDR3 has 16 residues. CDR1 and CDR2 from the germline V gene are MDHEN and SYDVKM. V shed 3 bases and J 1 base; nucleotides not matched to a gene: 4. CDR3 in amino acids: CASSFGLAGGQETQYF. DNA for the CDR3: TGTGCCAGCAGTTTTGGACTAGCGGGCGGCCAAGAGACCCAGTACTTC.

This clonotype was observed a few times. The rearrangement uses TRBV20-1 and TRBJ1-3; D is ambiguous. Germline V gene lookup returns CDR1 DFQATT and CDR2 SNEGSKA (reference sequence). V was pared by 3 bases and J by 4 bases, with 7 bases between. The CDR3 spans 12 residues. The CDR3 is CSARSQGNTIYF. The DNA of the CDR3 is TGCAGTGCTAGGTCACAGGGAAACACCATATATTTT.

There are a few counts of this clonotype. The V and J genes are TRBV29-1 and TRBJ2-3; 9 bases match TRBD1. This CDR3 is 13 amino acids long. V shed 1 base and J 8 bases; nucleotides not matched to a gene: 4. In germline, CDR1 is SQVTM, CDR2 ANQGSEA. The chain's CDR3 is CSVEVTGGTTQYF. CDR3 bases: TGCAGCGTTGAAGTCACAGGGGGCACTACGCAGTATTTT.

Ten or more counts support this clonotype. J is TRBJ2-1 and V is TRBV24-1; 7 bases line up with TRBD2. Germline-derived CDR1 and CDR2 are KGHDR and SFDVKD. This CDR3 comprises 16 residues. V was pared by 3 bases and J by 5 bases, with 9 bases of the junction left unmatched. CDR3 protein: CATSDPSAGRNNEQFF. CDR3 nucleotides: TGTGCCACCAGTGATCCCTCAGCGGGGAGAAACAATGAGCAGTTCTTC.

This clonotype was picked up many times. The J gene is TRBJ1-1, the V gene TRBV18; 10 nucleotides line up with TRBD1. V trimming: 3 bases; J trimming: 5 bases; junction bases outside the gene matches: 6. The CDR3 totals 15 residues. The germline gives CDR1 KGHSH, CDR2 LQKENI. The CDR3 sequence is CASSPWTGGSTEAFF. The CDR3 region has the DNA TGTGCCAGCTCACCCTGGACAGGGGGAAGTACTGAAGCTTTCTTT.

In this sample, this clonotype turned up many times. The chain is built from TRBV28 and TRBJ1-2; TRBD1 aligns across 8 bases. Germline V gene lookup returns CDR1 MDHEN and CDR2 SYDVKM. V shed 0 bases and J 2 bases; nucleotides not matched to a gene: 14. This CDR3 comprises 19 residues. Here the CDR3 DNA reads TGTGCCAGCAGTTTATGGGGCCGTGTACAGGGGGGAGGCAACTATGGCTACACCTTC. Encoded protein: CASSLWGRVQGGGNYGYTF.

This clonotype was counted at least ten times. This rearrangement joins TRBV7-2 to TRBJ2-3; D remains ambiguous. The germline V gene has CDR1 SGHTA and CDR2 FQGNSA. Trimming left V 5 bases short and J 9 bases short, with 15 bases between. The CDR3 has 13 residues. As DNA, the CDR3 is TGTGCCAGCAGCACACCTGTCTATGTGACGCAGTATTTT. This encodes CASSTPVYVTQYF.

This clonotype was recorded a few times. The chain is built from TRBV7-2 and TRBJ2-3; 10 bases agree with TRBD1. The germline V gene has CDR1 SGHTA and CDR2 FQGNSA. The CDR3 runs 12 residues. Trimming took 5 bases from V and 9 from J; bases not matched to a gene: 2. The CDR3 protein is CASSATGGTQYF. The CDR3 nucleotides are TGTGCCAGCAGCGCGACAGGGGGCACGCAGTATTTT.

This clonotype occurred many times. The germline gene is not matched at one end of the junction; a read error may be the cause. The chain has TRBV7-7 and TRBJ2-2; D not certain. Germline-derived CDR1 and CDR2 are SSHAT and FNYEAQ (reference sequence). This CDR3 region has 15 residues. The CDR3 sequence: CASTSSPLGTGELFF. The DNA for the CDR3 is TGTGCTAGCACATCCTCTCCGCTCGGGACCGGGGAGCTGTTTTTT.

This clonotype was recorded only once. V and J are TRBV19 and TRBJ1-1; D is perhaps TRBD1 (6 bases). Per the germline V gene, CDR1 is LNHDA and CDR2 is SQIVND (reference sequence). The ends were cut back, 3 bases at V and 6 bases at J, with 11 bases in the middle. This CDR3 has 13 amino acids. The CDR3 region has the DNA TGTGCCAGTAGTATCAGGGGAGAGGCTGAAGCTTTCTTT. Its translation is CASSIRGEAEAFF.

This clonotype was found a few times. CDR3 region: CSARRAGGIMSTDTQYF. DNA of the CDR3: TGCAGTGCTAGGCGAGCGGGGGGGATTATGAGCACAGATACGCAGTATTTT. V and J are TRBV20-1 and TRBJ2-3, with 10 bases fitting TRBD2. The length of the CDR3 is 17 residues. Unmatched junction bases numbered 9, after V lost 3 bases and J lost 0 bases. The germline gives CDR1 DFQATT, CDR2 SNEGSKA (reference sequence).

This clonotype was detected many times. The V gene is TRBV19, the J gene TRBJ2-2; D may be TRBD1 or TRBD2 (5 bases each). The CDR3 consists of 14 residues. The germline V gene encodes CDR1 LNHDA and CDR2 SQIVND (reference sequence). The V end lost 5 bases, the J end lost 7 bases, and 14 bases lay between the germline ends. As DNA, the CDR3 is TGTGCCAGTAGTTCCGGGACCCTCGTCGGGGAGCTGTTTTTT. Its translation is CASSSGTLVGELFF.

The sample holds a few counts of this clonotype. The CDR3: CASSLRLAQYNEQFF. CDR3 nucleotides: TGTGCCAGCAGCTTAAGACTAGCGCAATACAATGAGCAGTTCTTC. The V and J genes are TRBV13 and TRBJ2-1; TRBD2 aligns across 8 bases. The germline gives CDR1 PRHDT, CDR2 FYEKMQ (reference sequence). After removal of 2 bases from V and 4 bases from J, the junction contained 4 bases not matched to a gene. The CDR3 is made up of 15 amino acids.

There are many counts of this clonotype. This CDR3 reads CASSLNSDTQYF. CDR3 bases: TGTGCCAGCAGCTTAAACTCAGATACGCAGTATTTT. The chain recombines TRBV7-2 with TRBJ2-3, with D unresolved. Germline V gene sequence: CDR1 SGHTA, CDR2 FQGNSA. CDR3 length: 12 residues. The germline V and J ends were trimmed by 2 bases and 4 bases, with 4 bases remaining between them.

This clonotype was counted ten times or more. The rearrangement joins TRBV7-2 to TRBJ1-5, with D perhaps matching TRBD1 (5 bases). The V and J ends lost 1 base and 2 bases respectively, with 12 bases between them. The germline V gene encodes CDR1 SGHTA and CDR2 FQGNSA. The CDR3 is 16 amino acids. The CDR3 here is CASSLGGMRGNQPQHF. For the CDR3, the DNA is TGTGCCAGCAGCTTAGGGGGCATGAGGGGCAATCAGCCCCAGCATTTT.

V and J are TRBV5-1 and TRBJ2-7, with D possibly matching TRBD1 (5 bases). This CDR3 has 12 amino acids. From germline, CDR1 is SGHRS and CDR2 YFSETQ. Trimming removed 4 bases at V and 2 bases at J, with 7 bases between. The CDR3 region is CASSGATYEQYF. The DNA for the CDR3 is TGCGCCAGCAGCGGGGCAACCTACGAGCAGTACTTC.